These 25 T cell receptor beta chains were sequenced from one sample in a study of blood T cell repertoires in COVID-19. Profiled with immunoSEQ multiplex PCR; TCRdb holds only in-frame clones, not every one. The table records about 120,000 clones, 81% of them present only once. Sequenced: peripheral blood. These receptors came from a human donor in a cohort sampled during active COVID-19.

The chain links TRBV12-3 or TRBV12-4 to TRBJ2-7; 7 bases are shared with TRBD1. The CDR3 sequence is 13 residues long. Trimming at V came to 5 bases and at J to 5 bases, leaving 6 bases not matched to a gene. CDR3 sequence: CASSEQGSHEQYF. CDR3 DNA sequence: TGTGCCAGCAGTGAACAGGGGTCCCACGAGCAGTACTTC.

V and J are TRBV5-1 and TRBJ2-7; maybe TRBD1 (6 bases). This CDR3 region has 13 residues. Germline loops: CDR1 SGHRS, CDR2 YFSETQ. Trimming removed 1 base at V and 2 bases at J, with 7 bases between. CDR3 sequence reads: CASSLNRAYEQYF. DNA for the CDR3: TGCGCCAGCAGCTTGAACAGGGCCTACGAGCAGTACTTC.

The chain recombines TRBV11-3 with TRBJ2-7; weak D call: TRBD1 (6 bases). From germline, CDR1 is SGHNT and CDR2 YENEEA. This CDR3 spans 14 amino acids. The germline V and J ends were trimmed by 2 bases and 1 base, with 9 bases remaining between them. CDR3: CASSLRDRSYEQYF. CDR3 bases: TGTGCCAGCAGCTTAAGAGACAGGTCCTACGAGCAGTACTTC.

This clone was observed a few times. J is TRBJ1-1 and V is TRBV27; TRBD1 might be the D (6 bases). The CDR3 is 16 residues long. Trimming stripped 0 bases from V and 4 bases from J, with 15 bases between. CDR1 and CDR2 (germline): MNHEY, SMNVEV (reference sequence). CDR3 DNA sequence: TGTGCCAGCAGTTTATCGATCTTTCAGGGGAGCACTGAAGCTTTCTTT. It encodes CASSLSIFQGSTEAFF.

This clone was counted once. V gene TRBV6-6 combines with J gene TRBJ1-4; TRBD1 matches 8 bases. Germline CDR1 is MNHNY and CDR2 is SVGAGI (reference sequence). The CDR3 covers 16 residues. V was clipped by 6 bases and J by 5 bases; unmatched bases: 11. This CDR3 is CASSQDRGSLNEKLFF. In nucleotides, the CDR3 is TGTGCCAGCAGCCAAGACAGGGGCTCTCTCAATGAAAAACTGTTTTTT.

This clone was seen a handful of times. The rearrangement uses TRBV6-5 and TRBJ1-4, with 7 nucleotides matching TRBD1. Germline loops: CDR1 MNHEY, CDR2 SVGAGI. The CDR3 runs to 14 residues. Trimming removed 6 bases from V and 7 bases from J; junction bases left unmatched: 8. CDR3 region: CASRTGTEFEKLFF. In DNA form, the CDR3 reads TGTGCCAGCAGAACCGGGACAGAGTTTGAAAAACTGTTTTTT.

V and J are TRBV7-9 and TRBJ1-1; D unresolved. CDR1 is SEHNR, CDR2 FQNEAQ, per germline (reference sequence). The CDR3 extends over 14 amino acids. V lost 1 base to trimming and J lost 5 bases, with 11 bases between them. The CDR3 spells CASSLDLFSTEAFF. DNA of the CDR3: TGTGCCAGCAGCTTAGATCTATTCTCGACTGAAGCTTTCTTT.

The V gene is TRBV19, the J gene TRBJ1-1; 7 bases map to TRBD1. V lost 6 bases to trimming and J lost 3 bases; unmatched junction nucleotides: 4. Germline CDR1 is LNHDA and CDR2 is SQIVND (reference sequence). CDR3 length: 13 amino acids. For the CDR3, the DNA is TGTGCCAGTAGCGACAGGGTGGACACTGAAGCTTTCTTT. It encodes CASSDRVDTEAFF.

The chain recombines TRBV7-3 with TRBJ1-2; D is perhaps TRBD1 (6 bases). Germline V gene lookup returns CDR1 SGHTA and CDR2 FQGTGA. Trimming shortened V by 4 bases and J by 5 bases, and 11 bases separated the two germline ends. The length of the CDR3 is 13 residues. In nucleotides, the CDR3 is TGTGCCAGCAGCTCGGACAGCCTATATGGCTACACCTTC. Its translation is CASSSDSLYGYTF. Full variable domain (remainder filled in from reference TRBV7-3 and TRBJ1-2): GAGVSQTPSNKVTEKGKYVELRCDPISGHTALYWYRQSLGQGPEFLIYFQGTGAADDSGLPNDRFFAVRPEGSVSTLKIQRTERGDSAVYLCASSSDSLYGYTFGSGTRLTVV.

V is TRBV3-1 (or the pseudogene TRBV3-2) and J is TRBJ1-2, with D perhaps matching TRBD1 (6 bases). This CDR3 has 18 residues. The V and J ends lost 0 bases and 0 bases respectively, with 17 bases between them. Per the germline V gene, CDR1 is LGHDT and CDR2 is YNNKEL (reference sequence). CDR3 protein: CASSQERTRTGPNYGYTF. In nucleotides, the CDR3 is TGTGCCAGCAGCCAAGAGCGTACGAGAACAGGGCCTAACTATGGCTACACCTTC.

The genes are TRBV7-8 and TRBJ2-1; TRBD1 aligns across 9 bases. V lost 2 bases, J lost 6 bases, and 5 bases stayed unmatched. The CDR3 is 15 residues long. Per germline, CDR1 SGHVS and CDR2 FQNEAQ. CDR3 residues: CASSLILGQGNEQFF. In DNA, the CDR3 is TGTGCCAGCAGCTTAATTTTGGGACAGGGCAATGAGCAGTTCTTC.

The chain carries TRBV29-1 and TRBJ1-2; 11 nucleotides agree with TRBD1. CDR3 length equals 16 residues. J lost 7 bases, V lost 6 bases, and 16 bases had no gene match. In germline, CDR1 is SQVTM, CDR2 ANQGSEA. The CDR3 loop reads CSVQGQGALVVGGYTF. CDR3 sequence (DNA): TGCAGCGTACAAGGACAGGGGGCCCTGGTCGTGGGTGGCTACACCTTC.

The rearrangement joins TRBV12-3 or TRBV12-4 to TRBJ1-3; D perhaps matches TRBD1 (6 bases). The CDR3 contains 13 residues. Trimming took 8 bases from V and 1 from J, leaving 9 bases between them. The CDR3 DNA reads as TGTGCCAGCGGGGGCACTTCTGGAAACACCATATATTTT. Its translation is CASGGTSGNTIYF.

Only one count was recorded for this clone. The CDR3 protein is CASSYGQLSSYEQYF. The CDR3 DNA reads as TGTGCCAGCAGCTACGGACAGTTAAGCTCCTACGAGCAGTACTTC. The gene calls are TRBV13 and TRBJ2-7; TRBD1 might be the D (6 bases). The CDR3 is 15 amino acids. The ends were cut back, 4 bases at V and 0 bases at J, with 13 bases in the middle. The germline gives CDR1 PRHDT, CDR2 FYEKMQ (reference sequence).

The chain uses TRBV18 and TRBJ2-6; 7 bases map to TRBD2. CDR3 size: 18 residues. Germline V gene data show CDR1 as KGHSH and CDR2 as LQKENI. J lost 0 bases, V lost 6 bases, and 11 bases had no gene match. In DNA form, the CDR3 reads TGTGCCAGCTCCCCGACTAGCCCATCCCTCTCTGGGGCCAACGTCCTGACTTTC. It translates to CASSPTSPSLSGANVLTF.

The chain links TRBV2 to TRBJ1-2; tentatively, D is TRBD1 (6 bases). Germline CDR1 SNHLY, CDR2 FYNNEI. CDR3 length: 16 residues. Trimming left V 5 bases short and J 4 bases short, with 20 bases between. The CDR3 sequence is CASSPPAGGAAYGYTF. In DNA, the CDR3 is TGTGCCAGCAGTCCCCCAGCCGGGGGGGCGGCCTATGGCTACACCTTC.

This clone was counted only a few times. The chain uses TRBV19 and TRBJ2-1; D may be TRBD1 (6 bases). The CDR3 extends over 17 amino acids. Trimming removed 4 bases from V and 1 base from J, with 17 bases in between. CDR1 is LNHDA and CDR2 is SQIVND in the germline V gene (reference sequence). The CDR3 DNA reads TGTGCCAGTAGTACCGATATCGGGACAAGTTCCTACAATGAGCAGTTCTTC. Encoded protein: CASSTDIGTSSYNEQFF.

This sequence joins TRBV4-1 and TRBJ2-7, with a tentative D call TRBD2 (5 bases). Trimming cost V 0 bases and J 2 bases, with 11 bases left between them. CDR1 is MGHRA and CDR2 is YSYEKL in the germline V gene. CDR3 length equals 15 residues. The CDR3: CASSQDSGFTYEQYF. The CDR3, as DNA: TGCGCCAGCAGCCAAGATTCGGGGTTCACCTACGAGCAGTACTTC.

This chain links TRBV2 with TRBJ2-7; 7 bases are shared with TRBD1. Losses at the gene ends were 9 bases for V and 3 bases for J; bases not matched to a gene: 5. Germline CDR1 SNHLY, CDR2 FYNNEI. The CDR3 totals 12 residues. The CDR3 region has the DNA TGTGCCAGTAAGGGGACAGTCTACGAGCAGTACTTC. This codes for CASKGTVYEQYF.

The chain employs TRBV6-1 and TRBJ1-3; a possible D gene is TRBD1 (5 bases). V lost 3 bases to trimming and J lost 0 bases, with 12 bases between them. Germline V gene data show CDR1 as MNHNS and CDR2 as SASEGT. CDR3 length: 16 residues. CDR3 region: CASSEGRGTSGNTIYF. In DNA form, the CDR3 reads TGTGCCAGCAGTGAGGGTCGCGGGACCTCTGGAAACACCATATATTTT.

The chain combines TRBV2 with TRBJ2-2; D possibly corresponds to TRBD2 (5 bases). The CDR3 runs 13 residues. V lost 5 bases to trimming and J lost 6 bases, with 10 bases between them. The germline CDR1 and CDR2 sequences are SNHLY and FYNNEI. The CDR3 loop reads CASSRTPAGELFF. The CDR3 coding sequence is TGTGCCAGCAGTCGGACTCCGGCCGGGGAGCTGTTTTTT.

This rearrangement joins TRBV11-3 to TRBJ1-2, with 9 bases lining up with TRBD1. Germline V gives CDR1 SGHNT, CDR2 YENEEA. J lost 8 bases, V lost 4 bases, and 8 bases had no gene match. This CDR3 spans 14 amino acids. CDR3: CASSWNRDREGYTF. CDR3 nucleotides: TGTGCCAGCAGCTGGAACCGGGACAGGGAAGGCTACACCTTC.

CDR3 nucleotides: TGTGCCAGCAGCTCACAAGAGACCCAGTACTTC. Translating it yields CASSSQETQYF. The rearrangement joins TRBV7-9 to TRBJ2-5, with unresolved D. The CDR3 is 11 amino acids. Germline CDR1 SEHNR, CDR2 FQNEAQ (reference sequence). Trimming removed 4 bases from V and 2 bases from J, with 2 bases in between.

CDR3: CASSPWTGGVNTEAFF. CDR3 in DNA: TGTGCCAGCAGCCCCTGGACAGGGGGCGTGAACACTGAAGCTTTCTTT. The chain has TRBV7-2 and TRBJ1-1, with TRBD1 identical over 11 bases. In germline, CDR1 is SGHTA, CDR2 FQGNSA. The CDR3 totals 16 residues. The junction had 5 bases not matched to a gene; V was cut back by 5 bases and J by 0 bases. The entire variable domain, with the rest obtained from reference TRBV7-2 and TRBJ1-1, is as follows: GAGVSQSPSNKVTEKGKDVELRCDPISGHTALYWYRQSLGQGLEFLIYFQGNSAPDKSGLPSDRFSAERTGGSVSTLTIQRTQQEDSAVYLCASSPWTGGVNTEAFFGQGTRLTVV.

This clone was counted once. This rearrangement joins TRBV19 to TRBJ2-7; possibly TRBD2 for D (6 bases). Germline V gene lookup returns CDR1 LNHDA and CDR2 SQIVND (reference sequence). Trimming took 5 bases from V and 0 from J, leaving 11 bases between them. The CDR3 has 14 amino acids. CDR3 DNA: TGTGCCAGTAGTCAGGGACTTCTCTCCTACGAGCAGTACTTC. This translates into CASSQGLLSYEQYF.